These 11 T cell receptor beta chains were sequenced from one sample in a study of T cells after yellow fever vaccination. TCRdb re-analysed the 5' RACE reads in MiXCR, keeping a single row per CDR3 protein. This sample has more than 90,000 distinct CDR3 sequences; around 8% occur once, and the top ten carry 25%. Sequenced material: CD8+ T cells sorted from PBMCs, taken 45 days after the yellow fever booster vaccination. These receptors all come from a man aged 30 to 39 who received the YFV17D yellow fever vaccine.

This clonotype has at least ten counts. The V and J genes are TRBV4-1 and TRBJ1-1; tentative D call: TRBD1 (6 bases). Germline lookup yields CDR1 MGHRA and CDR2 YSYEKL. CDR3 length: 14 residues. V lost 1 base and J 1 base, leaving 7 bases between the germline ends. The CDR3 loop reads CASSQGGGNTEAFF. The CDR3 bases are TGCGCCAGCAGCCAAGGAGGGGGGAACACTGAAGCTTTCTTT.

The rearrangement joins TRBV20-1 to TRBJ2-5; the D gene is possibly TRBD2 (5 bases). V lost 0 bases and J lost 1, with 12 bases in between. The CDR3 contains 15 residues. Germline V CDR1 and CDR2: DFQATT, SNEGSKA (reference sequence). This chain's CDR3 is CSARDIRGLQETQYF. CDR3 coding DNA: TGCAGTGCTAGAGATATCAGAGGACTCCAAGAGACCCAGTACTTC.

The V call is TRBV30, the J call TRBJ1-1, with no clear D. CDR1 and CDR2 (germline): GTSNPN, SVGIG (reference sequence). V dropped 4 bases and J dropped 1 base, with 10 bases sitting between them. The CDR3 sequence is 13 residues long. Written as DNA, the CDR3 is TGTGCCTGGATGGCTTACGAGAACACTGAAGCTTTCTTT. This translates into CAWMAYENTEAFF.

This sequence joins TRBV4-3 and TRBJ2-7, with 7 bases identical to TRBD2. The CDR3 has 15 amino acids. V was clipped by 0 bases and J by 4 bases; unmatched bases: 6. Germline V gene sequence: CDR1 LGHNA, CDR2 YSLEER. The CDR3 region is CASSQDASGGYEQYF. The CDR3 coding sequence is TGCGCCAGCAGCCAAGACGCTAGCGGTGGATACGAGCAGTACTTC.

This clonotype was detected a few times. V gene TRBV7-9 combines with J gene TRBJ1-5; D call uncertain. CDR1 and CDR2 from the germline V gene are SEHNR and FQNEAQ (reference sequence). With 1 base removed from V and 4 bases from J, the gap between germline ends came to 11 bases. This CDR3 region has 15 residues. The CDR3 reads CASSLDILGNQPQHF. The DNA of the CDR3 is TGTGCCAGCAGCTTAGATATTCTGGGGAATCAGCCCCAGCATTTT.

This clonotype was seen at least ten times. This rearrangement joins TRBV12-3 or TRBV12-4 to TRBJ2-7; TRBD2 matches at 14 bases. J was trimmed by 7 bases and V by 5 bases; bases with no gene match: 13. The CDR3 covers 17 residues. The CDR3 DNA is TGTGCCAGCAGTAGCCCTGTCCCGGGACTAGCGGGAGTAGAGCAGTACTTC. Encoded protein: CASSSPVPGLAGVEQYF.

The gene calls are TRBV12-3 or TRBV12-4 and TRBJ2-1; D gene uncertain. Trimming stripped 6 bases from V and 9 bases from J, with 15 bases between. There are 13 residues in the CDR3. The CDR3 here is CASSLGPGTEQFF. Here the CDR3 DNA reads TGTGCCAGCAGCCTAGGCCCCGGCACTGAGCAGTTCTTC.

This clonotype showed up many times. CDR3 in amino acids: CASSVSGRGTGELFF. The DNA for the CDR3 is TGTGCCAGCAGCGTGAGCGGGAGGGGCACCGGGGAGCTGTTTTTT. This rearrangement joins TRBV9 to TRBJ2-2, with 10 bases matching TRBD2. Per germline, CDR1 SGDLS and CDR2 YYNGEE. Germline trimming cut 2 bases from V and 4 bases from J; bases unmatched to any gene: 2. The CDR3 runs 15 residues.

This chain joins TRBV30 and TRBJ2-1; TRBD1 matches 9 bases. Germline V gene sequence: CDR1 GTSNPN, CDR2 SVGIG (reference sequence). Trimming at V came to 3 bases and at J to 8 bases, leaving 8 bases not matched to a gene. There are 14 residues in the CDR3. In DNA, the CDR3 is TGTGCCTGGAGATCGGGACAGGGCATCGATGAGCAGTTCTTC. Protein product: CAWRSGQGIDEQFF.

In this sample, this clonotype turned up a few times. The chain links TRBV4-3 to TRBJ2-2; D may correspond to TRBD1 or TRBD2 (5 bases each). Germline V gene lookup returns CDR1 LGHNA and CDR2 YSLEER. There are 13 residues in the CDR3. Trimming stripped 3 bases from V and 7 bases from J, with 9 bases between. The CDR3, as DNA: TGCGCCAGCAGCCACGAGGGGAGCGGGGAGCTGTTTTTT. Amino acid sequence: CASSHEGSGELFF.

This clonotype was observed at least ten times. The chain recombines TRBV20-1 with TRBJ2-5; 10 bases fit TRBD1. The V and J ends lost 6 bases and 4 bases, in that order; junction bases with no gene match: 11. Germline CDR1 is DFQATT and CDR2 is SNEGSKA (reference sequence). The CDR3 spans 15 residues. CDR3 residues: CSANQTGDRGETQYF. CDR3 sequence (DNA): TGCAGTGCAAACCAAACCGGGGACAGGGGAGAGACCCAGTACTTC.